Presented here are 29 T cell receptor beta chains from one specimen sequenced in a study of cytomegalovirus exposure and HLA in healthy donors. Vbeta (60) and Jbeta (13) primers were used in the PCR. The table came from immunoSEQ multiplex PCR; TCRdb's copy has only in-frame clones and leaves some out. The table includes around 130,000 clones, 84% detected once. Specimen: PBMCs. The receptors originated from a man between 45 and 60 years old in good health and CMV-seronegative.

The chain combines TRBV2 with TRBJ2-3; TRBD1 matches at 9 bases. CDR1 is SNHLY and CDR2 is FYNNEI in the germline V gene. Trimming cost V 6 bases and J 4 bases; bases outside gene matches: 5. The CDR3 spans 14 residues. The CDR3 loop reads CASRAQGASDTQYF. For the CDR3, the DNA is TGTGCCAGCAGGGCACAGGGGGCCTCAGATACGCAGTATTTT.

CDR3 coding DNA: TGTGCAAGTCGCCCTGGGACAATCGGCGAAAAACTGTTTTTT. It encodes CASRPGTIGEKLFF. The chain links TRBV12-2 to TRBJ1-4; the listed D gene, TRBD1, was not tested against the DNA. TRBV12-2 is labeled a pseudogene. This CDR3 is built from 14 residues.

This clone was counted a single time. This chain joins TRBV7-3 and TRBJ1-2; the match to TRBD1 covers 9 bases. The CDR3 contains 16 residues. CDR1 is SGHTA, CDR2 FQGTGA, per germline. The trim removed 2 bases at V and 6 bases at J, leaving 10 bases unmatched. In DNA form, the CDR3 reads TGTGCCAGCAGCTTAGACGGACTACAGGGGGCGGATGGCTACACCTTC. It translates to CASSLDGLQGADGYTF. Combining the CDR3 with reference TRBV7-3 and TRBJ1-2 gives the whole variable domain GAGVSQTPSNKVTEKGKYVELRCDPISGHTALYWYRQSLGQGPEFLIYFQGTGAADDSGLPNDRFFAVRPEGSVSTLKIQRTERGDSAVYLCASSLDGLQGADGYTFGSGTRLTVV.

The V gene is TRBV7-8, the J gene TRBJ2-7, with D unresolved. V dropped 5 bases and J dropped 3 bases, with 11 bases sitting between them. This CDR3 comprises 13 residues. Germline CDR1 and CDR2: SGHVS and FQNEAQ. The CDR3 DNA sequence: TGTGCCAGCAGCCCAGCTACAGACTACGAGCAGTACTTC. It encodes CASSPATDYEQYF.

CDR3 amino acids: CASDLKGALYEQYF. The DNA of the CDR3 is TGTGCCAGCGACCTGAAGGGGGCCCTCTACGAGCAGTACTTC. The V gene is TRBV2, the J gene TRBJ2-7; 7 bases match TRBD1. This CDR3 contains 14 residues. Germline CDR1 is SNHLY and CDR2 is FYNNEI. V was pared by 8 bases and J by 3 bases, with 10 bases of the junction left unmatched.

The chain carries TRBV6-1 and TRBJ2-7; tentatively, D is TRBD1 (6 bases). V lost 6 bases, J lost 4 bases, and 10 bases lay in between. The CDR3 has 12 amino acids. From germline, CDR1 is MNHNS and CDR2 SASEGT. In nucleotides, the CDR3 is TGTGCCAGCAGCGTACAGGGATACGAGCAGTACTTC. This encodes CASSVQGYEQYF.

CDR3 loop: CASSQGYGGTYNEQFF. The CDR3 DNA reads TGTGCCAGCAGCCAAGGTTACGGGGGGACTTACAATGAGCAGTTCTTC. The gene calls are TRBV14 and TRBJ2-1, with 7 bases that match TRBD2. Germline V gene lookup returns CDR1 SGHDN and CDR2 FVKESK. The CDR3 runs 16 residues. Unmatched junction bases numbered 7, after V lost 1 base and J lost 4 bases.

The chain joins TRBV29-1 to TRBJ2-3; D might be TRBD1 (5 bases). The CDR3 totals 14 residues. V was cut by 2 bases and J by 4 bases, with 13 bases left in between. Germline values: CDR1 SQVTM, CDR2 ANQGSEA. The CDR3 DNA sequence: TGCAGCGTTGAAAGGACAACTCGGGCAGATACGCAGTATTTT. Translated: CSVERTTRADTQYF.

CDR3 in DNA: TGTGCCAGCAGACGCGGGCTTTTAGATCAGCCCCAGCATTTT. Translating gives CASRRGLLDQPQHF. The genes are TRBV6-5 and TRBJ1-5, with unresolved D. CDR3 length: 14 amino acids. V lost 6 bases to trimming and J lost 5 bases, with 14 bases between them. CDR1 MNHEY and CDR2 SVGAGI come from the germline V gene.

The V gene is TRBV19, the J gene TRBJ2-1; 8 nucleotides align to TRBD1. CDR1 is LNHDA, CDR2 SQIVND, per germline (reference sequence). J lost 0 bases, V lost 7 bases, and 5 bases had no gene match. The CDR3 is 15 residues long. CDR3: CASTQGASSYNEQFF. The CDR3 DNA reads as TGTGCCAGTACCCAGGGGGCGAGCTCCTACAATGAGCAGTTCTTC.

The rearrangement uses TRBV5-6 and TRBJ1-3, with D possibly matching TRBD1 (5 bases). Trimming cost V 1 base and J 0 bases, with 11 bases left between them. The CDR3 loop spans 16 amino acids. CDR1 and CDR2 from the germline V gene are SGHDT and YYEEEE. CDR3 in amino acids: CASSLIQDLSGNTIYF. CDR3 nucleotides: TGTGCCAGCAGCTTGATACAGGATCTCTCTGGAAACACCATATATTTT.

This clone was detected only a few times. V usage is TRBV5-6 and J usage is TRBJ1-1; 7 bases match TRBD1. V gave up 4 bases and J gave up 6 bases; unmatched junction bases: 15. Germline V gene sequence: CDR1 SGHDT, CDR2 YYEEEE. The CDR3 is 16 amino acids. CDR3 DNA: TGTGCCAGCAGCCGCAACAGGGGAACCGGTGTCGCTGAAGCTTTCTTT. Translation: CASSRNRGTGVAEAFF. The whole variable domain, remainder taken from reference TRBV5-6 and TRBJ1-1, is DAGVTQSPTHLIKTRGQQVTLRCSPKSGHDTVSWYQQALGQGPQFIFQYYEEEERQRGNFPDRFSGHQFPNYSSELNVNALLLGDSALYLCASSRNRGTGVAEAFFGQGTRLTVV.

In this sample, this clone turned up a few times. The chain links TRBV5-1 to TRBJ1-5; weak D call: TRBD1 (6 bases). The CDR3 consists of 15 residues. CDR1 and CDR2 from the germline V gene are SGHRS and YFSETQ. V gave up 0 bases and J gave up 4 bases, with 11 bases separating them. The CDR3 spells CASSLDGQSNQPQHF. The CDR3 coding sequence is TGCGCCAGCAGCTTGGATGGACAGTCTAATCAGCCCCAGCATTTT.

The CDR3 nucleotides are TGTGCCAGCATAGGGGGCACAGATACGCAGTATTTT. Protein product: CASIGGTDTQYF. The chain recombines TRBV7-8 with TRBJ2-3; possibly TRBD1 for D (5 bases). CDR3 length: 12 amino acids. With 7 bases removed from V and 1 base from J, the gap between germline ends came to 6 bases. CDR1 is SGHVS and CDR2 is FQNEAQ in the germline V gene.

CDR3 residues: CASSARSRGGATSSTDTQYF. CDR3 DNA sequence: TGTGCCAGCAGCGCTCGCTCGCGGGGGGGCGCTACATCTAGCACAGATACGCAGTATTTT. This chain joins TRBV9 and TRBJ2-3; 9 positions match TRBD2. With 3 bases clipped from V and 0 bases from J, the junction kept 17 bases outside the gene matches. The CDR3 length is 20 residues. CDR1 SGDLS and CDR2 YYNGEE come from the germline V gene.

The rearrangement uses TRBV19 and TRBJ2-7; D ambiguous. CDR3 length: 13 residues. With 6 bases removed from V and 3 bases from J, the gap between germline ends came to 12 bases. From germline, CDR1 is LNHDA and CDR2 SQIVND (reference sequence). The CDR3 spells CASSQTRSYEQYF. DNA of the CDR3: TGTGCCAGTAGCCAGACACGTAGCTACGAGCAGTACTTC.

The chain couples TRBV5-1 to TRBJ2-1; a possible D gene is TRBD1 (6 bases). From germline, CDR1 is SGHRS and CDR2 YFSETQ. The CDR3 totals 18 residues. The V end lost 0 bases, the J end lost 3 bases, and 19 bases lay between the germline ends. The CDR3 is CASSLEGLGASGYNEQFF. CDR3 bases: TGCGCCAGCAGCTTGGAAGGGTTGGGGGCCTCAGGCTACAATGAGCAGTTCTTC. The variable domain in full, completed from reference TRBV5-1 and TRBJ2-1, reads KAGVTQTPRYLIKTRGQQVTLSCSPISGHRSVSWYQQTPGQGLQFLFEYFSETQRNKGNFPGRFSGRQFSNSRSEMNVSTLELGDSALYLCASSLEGLGASGYNEQFFGPGTRLTVL.

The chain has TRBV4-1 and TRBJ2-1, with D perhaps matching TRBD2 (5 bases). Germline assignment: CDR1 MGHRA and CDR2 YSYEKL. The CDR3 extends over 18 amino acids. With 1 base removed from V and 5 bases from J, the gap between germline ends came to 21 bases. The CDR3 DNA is TGCGCCAGCAGCCAAGTATCTCTCGGGATGAGGTCTCACAATGAGCAGTTCTTC. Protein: CASSQVSLGMRSHNEQFF.

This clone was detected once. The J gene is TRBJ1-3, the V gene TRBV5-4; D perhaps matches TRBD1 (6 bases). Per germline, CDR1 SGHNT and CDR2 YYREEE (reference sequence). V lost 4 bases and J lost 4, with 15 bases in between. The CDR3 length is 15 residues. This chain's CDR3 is CASSPGQREGNTIYF. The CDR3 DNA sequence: TGTGCCAGCAGCCCCGGACAGAGGGAAGGAAACACCATATATTTT.

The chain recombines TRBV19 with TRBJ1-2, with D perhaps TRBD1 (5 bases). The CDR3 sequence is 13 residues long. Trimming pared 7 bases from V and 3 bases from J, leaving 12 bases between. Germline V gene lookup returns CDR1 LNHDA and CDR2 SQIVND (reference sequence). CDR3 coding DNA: TGTGCCAGTACCTGGGGGGACTACTATGGCTACACCTTC. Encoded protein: CASTWGDYYGYTF.

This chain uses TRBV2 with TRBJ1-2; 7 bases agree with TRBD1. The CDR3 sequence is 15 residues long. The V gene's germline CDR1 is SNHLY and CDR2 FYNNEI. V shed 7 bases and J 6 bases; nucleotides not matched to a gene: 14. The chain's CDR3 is CASIKGAHLVNGYTF. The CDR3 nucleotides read TGTGCCAGCATTAAGGGGGCGCATTTGGTTAATGGCTACACCTTC.

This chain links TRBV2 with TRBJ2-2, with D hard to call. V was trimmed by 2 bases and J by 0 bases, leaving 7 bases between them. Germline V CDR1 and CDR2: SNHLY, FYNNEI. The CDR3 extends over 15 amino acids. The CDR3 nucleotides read TGTGCCAGCAGTGAACTACGGGCGAACACCGGGGAGCTGTTTTTT. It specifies CASSELRANTGELFF.

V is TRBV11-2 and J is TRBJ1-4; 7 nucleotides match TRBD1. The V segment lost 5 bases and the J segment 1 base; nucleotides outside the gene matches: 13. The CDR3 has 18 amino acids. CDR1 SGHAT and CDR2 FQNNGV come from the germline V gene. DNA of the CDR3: TGTGCCAGCAGCCCGCGAGGGCAGGGGGTAATAACTAATGAAAAACTGTTTTTT. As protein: CASSPRGQGVITNEKLFF.

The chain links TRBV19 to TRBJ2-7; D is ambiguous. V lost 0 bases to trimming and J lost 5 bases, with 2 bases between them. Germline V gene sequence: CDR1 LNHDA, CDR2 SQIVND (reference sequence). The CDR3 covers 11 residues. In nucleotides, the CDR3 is TGTGCCAGTAGTATAGATAACGAGCAGTACTTC. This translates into CASSIDNEQYF.

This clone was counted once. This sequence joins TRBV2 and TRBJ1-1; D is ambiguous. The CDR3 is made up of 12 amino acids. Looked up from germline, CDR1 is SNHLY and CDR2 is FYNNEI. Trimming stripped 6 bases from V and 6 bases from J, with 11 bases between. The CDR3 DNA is TGTGCCAGCAGGTCCGACGGGTCTGAAGCTTTCTTT. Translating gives CASRSDGSEAFF.

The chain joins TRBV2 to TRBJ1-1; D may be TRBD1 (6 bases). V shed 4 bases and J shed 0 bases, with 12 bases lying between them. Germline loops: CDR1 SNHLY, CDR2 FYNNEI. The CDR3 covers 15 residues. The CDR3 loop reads CASSGKGGLNTEAFF. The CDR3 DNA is TGTGCCAGCAGTGGGAAAGGGGGTCTGAACACTGAAGCTTTCTTT.

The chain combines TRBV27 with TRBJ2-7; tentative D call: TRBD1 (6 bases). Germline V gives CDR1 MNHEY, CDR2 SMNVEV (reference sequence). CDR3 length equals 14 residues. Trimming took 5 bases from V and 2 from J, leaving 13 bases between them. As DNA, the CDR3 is TGTGCCAGCAGTCCCGGGACACAGGCCTACGAGCAGTACTTC. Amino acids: CASSPGTQAYEQYF.

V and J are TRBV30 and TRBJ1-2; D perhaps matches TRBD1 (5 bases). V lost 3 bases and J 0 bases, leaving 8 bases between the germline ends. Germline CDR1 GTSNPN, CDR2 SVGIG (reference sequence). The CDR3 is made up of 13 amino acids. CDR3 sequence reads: CAWRQQANYGYTF. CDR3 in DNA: TGTGCCTGGAGGCAACAGGCTAACTATGGCTACACCTTC.

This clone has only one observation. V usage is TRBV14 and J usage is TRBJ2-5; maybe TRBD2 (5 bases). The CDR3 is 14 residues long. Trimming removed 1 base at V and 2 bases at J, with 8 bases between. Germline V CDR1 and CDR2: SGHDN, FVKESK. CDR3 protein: CASSQVPGQETQYF. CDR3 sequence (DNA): TGTGCCAGCAGCCAAGTTCCGGGGCAAGAGACCCAGTACTTC.